These 7 T cell receptor beta chains were all obtained from the same sample, sequenced in a study of T cell repertoires in cytomegalovirus infection. TCRdb used MiXCR to reprocess the reads, holding one entry per CDR3 protein. The sample lists hundreds of thousands of distinct CDR3 sequences; roughly a quarter were seen once. The specimen was CD8+ T cells from PBMCs. These receptors originate from a human donor in good health (CMV status not recorded). Some clones in this sample may be carry-over from other donors' samples.

The V and J genes are TRBV12-3 or TRBV12-4 and TRBJ2-7; D is uncertain. V was shortened by 6 bases and J by 6 bases, with 12 bases between the two germline ends. CDR3 length equals 12 residues. Here the CDR3 reads CASSSSVVEQYF. In DNA, the CDR3 is TGTGCCAGCAGCTCAAGTGTGGTCGAGCAGTACTTC.

The chain uses TRBV14 and TRBJ2-5; a possible D gene is TRBD2 (5 bases). This CDR3 spans 16 amino acids. V lost 1 base, J lost 5 bases, and 17 bases lay in between. Germline V gives CDR1 SGHDN, CDR2 FVKESK. The CDR3 DNA is TGTGCCAGCAGCCAAGCCAAGGAGGTTCGAAGGGAGACCCAGTACTTC. Its translation is CASSQAKEVRRETQYF.

A few counts support this clonotype. V gene TRBV6-2 or TRBV6-3 combines with J gene TRBJ2-7, with D perhaps matching TRBD1 (6 bases). Germline CDR1 and CDR2: MNHEY and SVGEGT. Trimming removed 6 bases at V and 2 bases at J, with 8 bases between. The CDR3 totals 12 residues. The CDR3 is CASRQGTYEQYV. The CDR3 DNA reads as TGTGCCAGCAGACAGGGTACCTACGAGCAGTACGTC.

There are many counts of this clonotype. The chain is built from TRBV28 and TRBJ2-1; 7 bases fit TRBD2. The CDR3 extends over 15 amino acids. With 5 bases clipped from V and 2 bases from J, the junction kept 6 bases outside the gene matches. Germline V gene sequence: CDR1 MDHEN, CDR2 SYDVKM. The CDR3 DNA sequence: TGTGCCAGCAGTCCCGCGGGGGATGCCTACAATGAGCAGTTCTTC. Translating it yields CASSPAGDAYNEQFF.

V is TRBV12-5 and J is TRBJ2-1; 15 bases are a match to TRBD2. The CDR3 length is 18 residues. Germline V CDR1 and CDR2: LGHNT, FRNRAP. With 1 base clipped from V and 3 bases from J, the junction kept 4 bases outside the gene matches. The chain's CDR3 is CASGLGPGLAGGYNEQFF. DNA for the CDR3: TGTGCTAGTGGTTTGGGCCCGGGACTAGCGGGGGGCTACAATGAGCAGTTCTTC.

This clonotype occurred many times. The chain has TRBV7-9 and TRBJ1-1; TRBD1 matches 7 bases. With 4 bases clipped from V and 7 bases from J, the junction kept 24 bases outside the gene matches. This CDR3 spans 19 amino acids. The V gene's germline CDR1 is SEHNR and CDR2 FQNEAQ (reference sequence). The CDR3 nucleotides are TGTGCCAGCAGCTCCCTCTCGACAGGGTGGACGACGGGGCTTTATGAAGCTTTCTTT. Translated, it gives CASSSLSTGWTTGLYEAFF.

A few counts support this clonotype. The chain couples TRBV12-3 or TRBV12-4 to TRBJ2-5, with D hard to call. This CDR3 has 13 residues. With 3 bases removed from V and 5 bases from J, the gap between germline ends came to 10 bases. The CDR3 DNA reads TGTGCCAGCAGTTTTGCGTGGTTGGAGACCCAGTACTTC. This sequence encodes CASSFAWLETQYF.